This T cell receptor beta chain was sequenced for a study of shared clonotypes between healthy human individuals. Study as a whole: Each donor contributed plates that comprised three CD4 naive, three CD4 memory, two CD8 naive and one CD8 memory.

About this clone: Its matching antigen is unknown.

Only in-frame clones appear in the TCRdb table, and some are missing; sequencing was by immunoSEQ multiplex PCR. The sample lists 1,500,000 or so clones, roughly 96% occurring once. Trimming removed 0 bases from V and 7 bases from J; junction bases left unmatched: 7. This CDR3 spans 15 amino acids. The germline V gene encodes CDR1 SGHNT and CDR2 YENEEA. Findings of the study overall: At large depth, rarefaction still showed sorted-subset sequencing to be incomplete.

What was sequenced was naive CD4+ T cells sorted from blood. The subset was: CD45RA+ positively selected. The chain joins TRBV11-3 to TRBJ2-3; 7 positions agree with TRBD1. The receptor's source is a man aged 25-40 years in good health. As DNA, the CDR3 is TGTGCCAGCAGCTTAGACTCCTCGACAGGGAATACGCAGTATTTT. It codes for CASSLDSSTGNTQYF.